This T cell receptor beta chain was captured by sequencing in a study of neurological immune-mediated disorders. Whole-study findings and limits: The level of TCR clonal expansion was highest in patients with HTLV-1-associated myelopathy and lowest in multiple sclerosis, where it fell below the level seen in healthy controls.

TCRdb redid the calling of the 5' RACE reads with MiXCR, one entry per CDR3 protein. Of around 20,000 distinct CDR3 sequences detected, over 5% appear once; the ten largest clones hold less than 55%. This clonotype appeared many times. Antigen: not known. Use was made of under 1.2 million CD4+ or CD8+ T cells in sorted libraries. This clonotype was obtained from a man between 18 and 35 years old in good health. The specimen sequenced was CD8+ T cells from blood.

CDR3 sequence (DNA): TGCAGCGTTGAAGATGAGACAGGGGGAAGGTTTGTCGATACGCAGTATTTT. This encodes CSVEDETGGRFVDTQYF. V and J are TRBV29-1 and TRBJ2-3, with 9 bases identical to TRBD1. Trimming at V came to 0 bases and at J to 6 bases, leaving 13 bases not matched to a gene. Germline CDR1 SQVTM, CDR2 ANQGSEA. The CDR3 contains 17 residues.